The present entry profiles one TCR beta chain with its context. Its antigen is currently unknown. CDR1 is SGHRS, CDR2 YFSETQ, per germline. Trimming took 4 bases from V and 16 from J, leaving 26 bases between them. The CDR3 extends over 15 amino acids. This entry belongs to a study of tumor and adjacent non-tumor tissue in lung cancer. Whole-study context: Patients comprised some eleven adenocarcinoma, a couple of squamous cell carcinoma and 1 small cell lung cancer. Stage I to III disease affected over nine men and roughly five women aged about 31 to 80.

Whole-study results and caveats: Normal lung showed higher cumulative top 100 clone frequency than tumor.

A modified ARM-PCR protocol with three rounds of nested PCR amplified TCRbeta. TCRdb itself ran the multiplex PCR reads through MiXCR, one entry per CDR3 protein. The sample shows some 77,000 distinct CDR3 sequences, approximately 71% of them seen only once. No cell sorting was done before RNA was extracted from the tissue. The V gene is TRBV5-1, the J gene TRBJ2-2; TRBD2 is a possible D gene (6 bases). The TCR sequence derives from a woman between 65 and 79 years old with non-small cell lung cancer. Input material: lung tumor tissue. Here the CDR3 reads CASSVGSLATGEQFF. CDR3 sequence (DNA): TGCGCCAGCAGCGTTGGGTCGCTAGCGACCGGGGAACAGTTTTTT.